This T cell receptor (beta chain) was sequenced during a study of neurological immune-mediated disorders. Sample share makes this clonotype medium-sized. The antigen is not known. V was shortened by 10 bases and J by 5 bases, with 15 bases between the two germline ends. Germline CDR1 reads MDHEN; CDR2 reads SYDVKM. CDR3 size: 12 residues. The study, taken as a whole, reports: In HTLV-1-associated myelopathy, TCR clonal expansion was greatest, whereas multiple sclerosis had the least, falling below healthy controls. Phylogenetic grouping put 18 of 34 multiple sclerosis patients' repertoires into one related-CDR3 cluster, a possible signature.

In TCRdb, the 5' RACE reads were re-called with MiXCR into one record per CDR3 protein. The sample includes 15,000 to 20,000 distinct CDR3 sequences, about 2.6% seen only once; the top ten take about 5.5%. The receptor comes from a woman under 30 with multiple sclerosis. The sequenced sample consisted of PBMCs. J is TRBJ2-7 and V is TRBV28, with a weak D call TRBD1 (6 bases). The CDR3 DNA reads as TGTGCCATCCGGGACACAAGACACGAGCAGTACTTC. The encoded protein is CAIRDTRHEQYF.